What follows is one T cell receptor beta chain and its context. This sample stems from a study of cytomegalovirus exposure and HLA in healthy donors. V was trimmed by 3 bases and J by 5 bases, leaving 13 bases between them. In germline, CDR1 is LNHNV, CDR2 YYDKDF (reference sequence). The CDR3 length is 14 residues. Primers: 60 Vbeta forward and 13 Jbeta reverse. Generated by immunoSEQ multiplex PCR, the TCRdb table keeps only in-frame clones and is missing some. The sample has 210,000 or so clones, around 80% seen once. This chain links TRBV15 with TRBJ1-1, with no clear D. The sequence derives from a boy aged 2 to 10 in good health and CMV-seronegative. The sample consisted of PBMCs. DNA of the CDR3: TGTGCCACCAGCAGCCTCAATACGGGGACTGAAGCTTTCTTT. Protein product: CATSSLNTGTEAFF.